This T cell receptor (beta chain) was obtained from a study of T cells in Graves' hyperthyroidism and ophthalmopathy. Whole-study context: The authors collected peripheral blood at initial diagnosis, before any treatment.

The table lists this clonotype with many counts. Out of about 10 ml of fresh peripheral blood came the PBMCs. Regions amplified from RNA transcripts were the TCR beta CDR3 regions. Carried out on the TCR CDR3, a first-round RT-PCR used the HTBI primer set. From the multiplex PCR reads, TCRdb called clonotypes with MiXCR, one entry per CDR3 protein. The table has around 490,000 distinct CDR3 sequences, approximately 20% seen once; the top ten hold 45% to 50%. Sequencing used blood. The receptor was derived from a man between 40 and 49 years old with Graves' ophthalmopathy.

CDR3 bases: TGTGCCAGCAGTTCCCCGGACAGGGCATCCACTGAAGCTTTCTTT. Its protein product is CASSSPDRASTEAFF. This chain connects TRBV6-1 to TRBJ1-1, with 8 bases aligning to TRBD1. Trimming removed 5 bases from V and 4 bases from J; junction bases left unmatched: 9. CDR3 size: 15 residues. In germline, CDR1 is MNHNS, CDR2 SASEGT.